A single sample is the source of the 27 T cell receptor beta chains below, sequenced in a study of Graves' ophthalmopathy and Graves' hyperthyroidism. Amplification targeted the TCR beta CDR3 regions, with RNA transcripts as the source material. The workflow started with a first-round RT-PCR run with HTBI primers and then moved on to a second-round multiplex PCR. A single record per CDR3 protein comes from TCRdb applying MiXCR to the multiplex PCR reads. The sample has over a million distinct CDR3 sequences, about two fifths seen once; the top ten hold over 8.5%. Input material: peripheral blood or thyroid tissue (not recorded which). The receptor set was obtained from an adult man with Graves' hyperthyroidism.

The chain uses TRBV28 and TRBJ2-7; D gene unclear. CDR1 and CDR2 (germline): MDHEN, SYDVKM. V lost 3 bases and J lost 0, with 6 bases in between. The CDR3 covers 13 residues. CDR3 protein: CASSLSISYEQYF. Written as DNA, the CDR3 is TGTGCCAGCAGTTTGAGCATCTCCTACGAGCAGTACTTC.

This clonotype showed up many times. This rearrangement joins TRBV5-1 to TRBJ2-7; tentative D call: TRBD2 (5 bases). V was cut by 4 bases and J by 9 bases, with 29 bases left in between. The CDR3 covers 17 residues. CDR1 is SGHRS and CDR2 is YFSETQ in the germline V gene. CDR3: CASSQLSSQIPAGGQYF. Written as DNA, the CDR3 is TGCGCCAGCAGCCAGTTGTCCTCCCAGATACCGGCTGGAGGGCAGTACTTC.

Points on this clonotype: At one boundary the junction diverges from the germline segment, which might be a read error. The rearrangement joins TRBV7-8 to TRBJ1-3; 9 bases match TRBD1. The CDR3 runs 16 residues. Germline assignment: CDR1 SGHVS and CDR2 FQNEAQ. The CDR3 DNA is TGTGCCAGCAGCCTCCAAACAGGGGGCTCTGGAAACACCTTATATTTT. As protein: CASSLQTGGSGNTLYF.

This clonotype was observed many times. CDR3 nucleotide sequence: TGTGCCAGCAGCCAGGCGGGGACCGGCCTTTCGGAAAAACTGTTTTTT. It encodes CASSQAGTGLSEKLFF. The chain is built from TRBV14 and TRBJ1-4, with D tentatively TRBD1 (5 bases). CDR1 and CDR2 (germline): SGHDN, FVKESK. CDR3 length: 16 amino acids. V gave up 3 bases and J gave up 8 bases, with 19 bases separating them.

This clonotype has just a few counts. The chain uses TRBV5-1 and TRBJ1-4; no reliable D call. Germline CDR1 is SGHRS and CDR2 is YFSETQ. This CDR3 has 16 amino acids. The V gene lost 3 bases and the J gene lost 6 bases, with 18 bases spanning the gap. The CDR3 DNA reads as TGCGCCAGCAGCTCCCGAGACTCTCGAGGTCATGAAAAACTGTTTTTT. Its translation: CASSSRDSRGHEKLFF.

On this clonotype itself: This may stem from a read error, because a much larger clone lies one nucleotide away. The V and J genes are TRBV4-2 and TRBJ2-7; tentative D call: TRBD1 (6 bases). The CDR3 extends over 14 amino acids. Germline loops: CDR1 LGHNA, CDR2 YNFKEQ. CDR3 protein: CTSSLGQRSYEQYF. The CDR3 bases are TGTACCAGCAGCCTCGGACAGAGATCCTACGAGCAGTACTTC.

This clonotype was found many times. The junction and the germline gene differ at one end; a read error may be behind it. The rearrangement joins TRBV29-1 to TRBJ2-5, with 8 bases fitting TRBD1. Germline-derived CDR1 and CDR2 are SQVTM and ANQGSEA. This CDR3 spans 10 amino acids. The CDR3 DNA sequence: TGCAGCGTCCACCTGGGACAGGTCAGGTTC. Translation: CSVHLGQVRF. The full variable domain, rest sourced from reference TRBV29-1 and TRBJ2-5, is SAVISQKPSRDICQRGTSLTIQCQVDSQVTMMFWYRQQPGQSLTLIATANQGSEATYESGFVIDKFPISRPNLTFSTLTVSNMSPEDSSIYLCSVHLGQVRFGPGTRLLVL.

J is TRBJ1-1 and V is TRBV28; 7 bases align to TRBD1. The V gene end was trimmed by 5 bases and the J gene end by 3 bases; junction bases not matched to a gene: 9. The germline V gene encodes CDR1 MDHEN and CDR2 SYDVKM. The CDR3 totals 15 residues. In DNA, the CDR3 is TGTGCCAGCAGTACGACGACAGGGTGGGACACTGAAGCTTTCTTT. It codes for CASSTTTGWDTEAFF.

This clonotype was counted ten times or more. The chain uses TRBV5-1 and TRBJ2-2; D unclear. V lost 7 bases and J 6 bases, leaving 16 bases between the germline ends. Germline assignment: CDR1 SGHRS and CDR2 YFSETQ. The CDR3 sequence is 14 residues long. Here the CDR3 DNA reads TGCGCCAGCGGGGTCGCGGCAGTCCCCGGGGAGCTGTTTTTT. It translates to CASGVAAVPGELFF.

The CDR3 sequence is CASEIGTGYQPQHF. The CDR3 nucleotides read TGTGCCAGCGAAATTGGGACAGGGTATCAGCCCCAGCATTTT. The rearrangement uses TRBV12-3 or TRBV12-4 and TRBJ1-5, with 9 bases identical to TRBD1. With V trimmed by 8 bases and J by 5 bases, 7 bases remained unmatched. The CDR3 is 14 amino acids.

The rearrangement joins TRBV6-1 to TRBJ2-7; D tentatively reads TRBD1 or TRBD2 (5 bases each). Germline CDR1 MNHNS, CDR2 SASEGT. The length of the CDR3 is 14 residues. V shed 7 bases and J shed 1 base, with 14 bases lying between them. The CDR3 DNA follows: TGTGCCAGCACGAGGGGAAACCCATCCTACGAGCAGTACTTC. This translates into CASTRGNPSYEQYF.

Details on this clonotype: Possible read error: a much larger clone is one base away. The V call is TRBV5-1, the J call TRBJ2-6, with 7 bases identical to TRBD1. Per germline, CDR1 SGHRS and CDR2 YFSETQ. This CDR3 has 16 amino acids. The CDR3 is CTSSWTGVSGANVLTF. The DNA of the CDR3 is TGCACCAGCAGCTGGACAGGCGTCTCTGGGGCCAACGTCCTGACTTTC.

This clonotype was recorded at least ten times. The V and J genes are TRBV25-1 and TRBJ2-5; tentatively, D is TRBD2 (5 bases). CDR1 and CDR2 from the germline V gene are MGHDK and SYGVNS. The V gene lost 0 bases and the J gene lost 1 base, with 12 bases spanning the gap. This CDR3 region has 16 residues. The chain's CDR3 is CASSEYVRGSQETQYF. In DNA, the CDR3 is TGTGCCAGCAGTGAATATGTGAGAGGGTCCCAAGAGACCCAGTACTTC. The full variable domain, rest sourced from reference TRBV25-1 and TRBJ2-5, is EADIYQTPRYLVIGTGKKITLECSQTMGHDKMYWYQQDPGMELHLIHYSYGVNSTEKGDLSSESTVSRIRTEHFPLTLESARPSHTSQYLCASSEYVRGSQETQYFGPGTRLLVL.

In DNA, the CDR3 is TGTGCCAGCAGTCCCGGGGGGAAAGAAAACACCATATATTTT. This encodes CASSPGGKENTIYF. J is TRBJ1-3 and V is TRBV12-3 or TRBV12-4; a possible D gene is TRBD1 (5 bases). V lost 5 bases to trimming and J lost 6 bases, with 14 bases between them. The CDR3 is 14 residues long.

This clonotype was detected only a few times. Given a much more abundant clone one base away, this may be a read error. The chain links TRBV5-5 to TRBJ1-2; maybe TRBD1 (6 bases). Trimming cost V 5 bases and J 4 bases, with 12 bases left between them. Per the germline V gene, CDR1 is SGHKS and CDR2 is YYEKEE (reference sequence). CDR3 length: 13 amino acids. The CDR3 DNA reads as TGTGCCAGCAGTTTTGACAGGACCTATGGCTACACCTTC. Protein product: CASSFDRTYGYTF.

This clonotype was detected only once. At one end, the junction sequence differs from germline, possibly due to a read error. CDR3 region: CSVRVKPDSHHYEQYF. In DNA form, the CDR3 reads TGCAGTGTTAGAGTAAAACCCGACAGTCACCACTACGAGCAGTACTTC. This chain links TRBV20-1 with TRBJ2-7; a weak D match, TRBD1 (5 bases). CDR1 and CDR2 from the germline V gene are DFQATT and SNEGSKA (reference sequence). CDR3 length: 16 residues.

The gene calls are TRBV29-1 and TRBJ2-5; no firm D call. Germline CDR1 is SQVTM and CDR2 is ANQGSEA. V was cut by 5 bases and J by 0 bases, with 13 bases left in between. CDR3 length equals 14 residues. The chain's CDR3 is CSVRLASDQETQYF. CDR3 in DNA: TGCAGCGTTCGGCTTGCTTCGGACCAAGAGACCCAGTACTTC.

This clonotype occurred many times. The chain links TRBV6-5 to TRBJ1-1, with 7 bases matching TRBD1. The junction had 14 bases not matched to a gene; V was cut back by 6 bases and J by 4 bases. The CDR3 consists of 16 residues. Germline V CDR1 and CDR2: MNHEY, SVGAGI. The DNA for the CDR3 is TGTGCCAGCAGACAAGAGCGACAGGGATGGGGCACTGAAGCTTTCTTT. The encoded protein is CASRQERQGWGTEAFF.

The CDR3 reads CASSVETGGGIYGYTF. The DNA of the CDR3 is TGTGCCAGCAGCGTAGAGACAGGGGGAGGGATCTATGGCTACACCTTC. The chain carries TRBV9 and TRBJ1-2, with 9 bases identical to TRBD1. The CDR3 has 16 residues. With V trimmed by 0 bases and J by 4 bases, 7 bases remained unmatched. Germline values: CDR1 SGDLS, CDR2 YYNGEE.

The chain uses TRBV25-1 and TRBJ2-7, with D possibly matching TRBD1 (6 bases). CDR1 MGHDK and CDR2 SYGVNS come from the germline V gene. The CDR3 sequence is 13 residues long. Trimming removed 8 bases at V and 2 bases at J, with 13 bases between. This CDR3 is CASAQTGTYEQYF. In nucleotides, the CDR3 is TGTGCCAGCGCTCAGACAGGCACCTACGAGCAGTACTTC.

V usage is TRBV12-3 or TRBV12-4 and J usage is TRBJ2-7, with a tentative D call TRBD1 (6 bases). V lost 6 bases and J 4 bases, leaving 19 bases between the germline ends. The length of the CDR3 is 15 residues. CDR3 bases: TGTGCCAGCAGCCCCTGGGACACCAGGTCTTACGAGCAGTACTTC. Protein product: CASSPWDTRSYEQYF.

CDR3 region: CASSPWTGPNEKLFF. The CDR3, as DNA: TGCGCCAGCAGTCCCTGGACAGGTCCTAATGAAAAACTGTTTTTT. This sequence joins TRBV10-2 and TRBJ1-4, with 7 bases matching TRBD1. J lost 3 bases, V lost 5 bases, and 6 bases had no gene match. From germline, CDR1 is WSHSY and CDR2 SAAADI. There are 15 residues in the CDR3.

On this clonotype itself: A read error is possible here, since a much larger clone lies one base away. The CDR3 nucleotides are TGTGCCAGTAGTAAGGACCGTCTGGGACTAGCGGGAGGGCCCGCCTACGAGCAGTACTTC. It is translated as CASSKDRLGLAGGPAYEQYF. The J gene is TRBJ2-7, the V gene TRBV19; TRBD2 aligns across 16 bases. From germline, CDR1 is LNHDA and CDR2 SQIVND (reference sequence). The CDR3 extends over 20 amino acids. The V gene end was trimmed by 4 bases and the J gene end by 2 bases; junction bases not matched to a gene: 14.

V usage is TRBV9 and J usage is TRBJ1-1; D possibly corresponds to TRBD1 (6 bases). Deletions cut 3 bases from V and 0 bases from J, with 15 bases between. This CDR3 has 16 residues. Germline assignment: CDR1 SGDLS and CDR2 YYNGEE. The DNA for the CDR3 is TGTGCCAGCAGCGCCCCGTCTAGGGACATGAACACTGAAGCTTTCTTT. Translation gives CASSAPSRDMNTEAFF.

This clonotype was seen ten or more times. The rearrangement joins TRBV14 to TRBJ2-5; TRBD1 is a possible D gene (6 bases). V was cut by 4 bases and J by 5 bases, with 20 bases left in between. The length of the CDR3 is 16 residues. Germline CDR1 is SGHDN and CDR2 is FVKESK. The CDR3 sequence is CASSPSFTGQGETQYF. The DNA for the CDR3 is TGTGCCAGCAGCCCCTCGTTTACAGGGCAGGGGGAGACCCAGTACTTC.

The chain uses TRBV5-5 and TRBJ2-5; D is unclear. This CDR3 is built from 13 residues. With 4 bases removed from V and 5 bases from J, the gap between germline ends came to 12 bases. Germline-derived CDR1 and CDR2 are SGHKS and YYEKEE (reference sequence). The CDR3 region has the DNA TGTGCCAGCAGCCGGGTGGGGATGGAGACCCAGTACTTC. This gives the protein CASSRVGMETQYF.

This clonotype was seen many times. J is TRBJ1-1 and V is TRBV9; 9 bases agree with TRBD1. This CDR3 contains 15 residues. Looked up from germline, CDR1 is SGDLS and CDR2 is YYNGEE. The junction had 4 bases not matched to a gene; V was cut back by 3 bases and J by 1 base. CDR3 protein: CASSGGDRANTEAFF. The CDR3 DNA reads TGTGCCAGCAGCGGCGGGGACAGGGCGAACACTGAAGCTTTCTTT.